This T cell receptor beta chain was captured in a study of blood T cell repertoires in COVID-19. Across the study: Sites in the United States, Italy and Spain provided acute and convalescent COVID-19 samples. T cells, B-cell-depleted T cells, or PBMCs supplied cDNA or gDNA.

TCRdb's copy holds only in-frame clones and misses some; the assay was immunoSEQ multiplex PCR. The table has approximately 140,000 clones, roughly 90% seen once. Germline lookup yields CDR1 SGHRS and CDR2 YFSETQ. The CDR3 totals 17 residues. V lost 3 bases and J 0 bases, leaving 16 bases between the germline ends. The sequenced sample was peripheral blood. The sequence was collected from a woman aged 60-75 years with active or convalescent COVID-19. V usage is TRBV5-1 and J usage is TRBJ2-1; tentatively, D is TRBD1 (7 bases). The CDR3 spells CASSSGGGRSSYNEQFF. The CDR3 coding sequence is TGCGCCAGCAGCTCAGGAGGGGGCAGGAGCTCCTACAATGAGCAGTTCTTC.